These T cell receptor beta chains were read from a single sample in a study of T cell repertoires in cytomegalovirus infection. TCRdb analysed the reads with MiXCR anew, one entry per CDR3 protein. This table has 200,000 to 300,000 distinct CDR3 sequences, 9% to 15% appearing once. Sequencing input: PBMCs. These receptors were taken from a human donor in good health (CMV status not recorded). Some clones in this sample may be carry-over from other donors' samples. Each CDR3 is given with its conserved first and last residue. A D gene is named only where the DNA matches it firmly. A clone size is listed for some rows: how often the clone was seen (once, few, many), or a class if it is expanded.

v_call	d_call	j_call	clone_size	cdr3_nt	cdr3_aa
TRBV30	-	TRBJ1-2	few	TGTGCCTGGAGTGGGGGCCTTTATGGCTACACCTTC	CAWSGGLYGYTF
TRBV20-1	-	TRBJ1-1	-	TGCAGTGCTAGGACCTCCGGGATTGAAGCTTTCTTT	CSARTSGIEAFF
TRBV29-1	-	TRBJ2-5	-	TGCAGCGTTGATAAAGGCGAGACCCAGTACTTC	CSVDKGETQYF
TRBV19	-	TRBJ2-1	few	TGTGCCAGTAGACCATACGGGGATCGCGATGAGCAGTTCTTC	CASRPYGDRDEQFF
TRBV4-3	TRBD1	TRBJ2-3	many	TGCGCCAGCAGCCAAGACAGGGGGCTCAGCACAGATACGCAGTATTTT	CASSQDRGLSTDTQYF
TRBV7-2	-	TRBJ1-4	many	TGTGCCAGCAGCTCCTCGGGGGGCATAAATGAAAAACTGTTTTTT	CASSSSGGINEKLFF
TRBV5-6	-	TRBJ1-5	-	TGTGCCAGCAGCTTTTTGAACAGGGATCAGCCCCAGCATTTT	CASSFLNRDQPQHF
TRBV7-2	TRBD2	TRBJ2-3	many	TGCTCGGGGGCGGGAGGGCCAGGAGATACGCAGTATTTT	CSGAGGPGDTQYF
TRBV10-3	-	TRBJ2-7	-	TGTGCCATCAGTGGGACACAACCTTCCTACGAGCAGTACTTC	CAISGTQPSYEQYF
TRBV7-2	-	TRBJ2-7	many	TGTGCCAGCAGCTTACTACCGACGGTAGCAGACGAGCAGTACTTC	CASSLLPTVADEQYF
TRBV20-1	TRBD1	TRBJ2-1	-	TGCAGTGCTAGAGTTGGGACAGAAGGGTTCTTC	CSARVGTEGFF
TRBV6-2/TRBV6-3	TRBD2	TRBJ2-1	-	TGTGCCAGCAGTTCTTATCCGGGAGGGAATGAGCAGTTCTTC	CASSSYPGGNEQFF
TRBV10-3	TRBD2	TRBJ2-3	few	TGTGCCATCAGTGAGTCGATGAGCGGGAGAGGAACAGATACGCAGTATTTT	CAISESMSGRGTDTQYF